This T cell receptor beta chain was sequenced for a study of OX40 agonist ivuxolimab in advanced cancers. About the research overall: The diagnoses of dose-escalation patients were hepatocellular carcinoma, melanoma, renal cell or head and neck cancer. Overall study findings and caveats: Clonal expansion was seen in CD4+ and CD8+ blood T cells by week 6 at 0.1 to 3.0 mg/kg.

The CDR3 is 11 amino acids. Germline-derived CDR1 and CDR2 are MDHEN and SYDVKM. The V end was cut by 8 bases, the J end by 7 bases, with 9 bases between. Autoimmune disease history or systemic immunosuppression excluded patients. Drawing of blood for sampling happened at baseline, at cycle 4 day 1, and at cycle 7 day 1. Note on this clone: Its antigen is undetermined.

Some clones are missing from TCRdb's copy, which holds only in-frame ones; the method was immunoSEQ multiplex PCR. This table has more than 45,000 clones, approximately 90% appearing once. The specimen comprised CD4+ or CD8+ T cells sorted from blood, sampled in a trial of the OX40 agonist ivuxolimab. This receptor was identified in an adult with an advanced solid tumor such as melanoma, head and neck, liver or kidney cancer. The chain has TRBV28 and TRBJ1-5; no definite D call. The CDR3 DNA reads as TGTGCCAGCTCCTATGCCCAGCCCCAGCATTTT. It encodes CASSYAQPQHF.